The 11 T cell receptor beta chains presented below share a single source sample, sequenced in a study of T cell responses to AZD1222 COVID-19 vaccine. Measured with immunoSEQ multiplex PCR; TCRdb has only the in-frame clones, and not every one. The repertoire has 85,000 to 95,000 clones, roughly 90% of them found once; the top ten carry just over 5.5%. Sequencing used peripheral blood, obtained 28 days after the second AZD1222 dose. These receptors originate from an adult who received the AZD1222 COVID-19 vaccine.

V usage is TRBV2 and J usage is TRBJ2-5; D is perhaps TRBD2 (5 bases). The V and J ends lost 2 bases and 1 base respectively, with 17 bases between them. This CDR3 has 17 residues. The germline gives CDR1 SNHLY, CDR2 FYNNEI. The CDR3 DNA sequence: TGTGCCAGCAGTGAAAGTCTTAGCGCCAGCAGCCAAGAGACCCAGTACTTC. Protein: CASSESLSASSQETQYF.

By frequency in the sample, this clone is medium-sized. The CDR3 is CASSELPWQERGEEAFF. CDR3 bases: TGTGCCAGCAGTGAATTGCCGTGGCAGGAAAGAGGGGAAGAAGCTTTCTTT. This chain uses TRBV25-1 with TRBJ1-1, with a weak D call TRBD1 (5 bases). Germline V gene lookup returns CDR1 MGHDK and CDR2 SYGVNS. Trimming removed 1 base from V and 8 bases from J, with 23 bases in between. CDR3 length: 17 amino acids.

This clone was found a few times. The chain is built from TRBV9 and TRBJ1-2; D gene ambiguous. Per germline, CDR1 SGDLS and CDR2 YYNGEE. The V end lost 0 bases, the J end lost 4 bases, and 4 bases lay between the germline ends. This CDR3 has 12 residues. CDR3: CASSVGTYGYTF. CDR3 nucleotide sequence: TGTGCCAGCAGCGTAGGGACCTATGGCTACACCTTC.

The chain links TRBV19 to TRBJ1-1; a possible D gene is TRBD1 (5 bases). CDR1 is LNHDA, CDR2 SQIVND, per germline (reference sequence). Trimming shortened V by 2 bases and J by 1 base, and 8 bases separated the two germline ends. The CDR3 consists of 14 residues. DNA of the CDR3: TGTGCCAGTAGTATATGGGGGGGGAACACTGAAGCTTTCTTT. Translated: CASSIWGGNTEAFF.

This clone was detected only a few times. The chain couples TRBV28 to TRBJ1-5; 10 nucleotides agree with TRBD1. The V and J ends lost 5 bases and 10 bases, in that order; junction bases with no gene match: 8. From germline, CDR1 is MDHEN and CDR2 SYDVKM. This CDR3 has 14 amino acids. The CDR3 is CASSQPGTGEPQHF. Written as DNA, the CDR3 is TGTGCCAGCAGTCAACCAGGGACAGGGGAACCCCAGCATTTT.

The genes are TRBV2 and TRBJ2-7, with TRBD1 identical over 8 bases. The trim removed 4 bases at V and 0 bases at J, leaving 5 bases unmatched. This CDR3 is 15 amino acids long. The germline V gene has CDR1 SNHLY and CDR2 FYNNEI. CDR3 bases: TGTGCCAGCAGTGCGGACAGGGCAACCTCCTACGAGCAGTACTTC. It translates to CASSADRATSYEQYF. Complete variable domain (other parts from reference TRBV2 and TRBJ2-7): EPEVTQTPSHQVTQMGQEVILRCVPISNHLYFYWYRQILGQKVEFLVSFYNNEISEKSEIFDDQFSVERPDGSNFTLKIRSTKLEDSAMYFCASSADRATSYEQYFGPGTRLTVT.

The chain recombines TRBV5-1 with TRBJ1-1, with D tentatively TRBD1 (6 bases). Trimming cost V 5 bases and J 0 bases, with 11 bases left between them. This CDR3 has 14 amino acids. Germline CDR1 and CDR2: SGHRS and YFSETQ. The CDR3 is CASRPGQMNTEAFF. CDR3 in DNA: TGCGCCAGCAGACCGGGACAAATGAACACTGAAGCTTTCTTT.

This clone was counted only a few times. The CDR3 DNA follows: TGTGCCAGCAGTCACGCGAGGGAGGCCTATGGCTACACCTTC. Translating gives CASSHAREAYGYTF. The gene calls are TRBV27 and TRBJ1-2; D remains unclear. V dropped 5 bases and J dropped 4 bases, with 14 bases sitting between them. CDR1 is MNHEY and CDR2 is SMNVEV in the germline V gene (reference sequence). The CDR3 is 14 amino acids.

V and J are TRBV19 and TRBJ1-1, with a possible D match to TRBD1 (5 bases). V lost 2 bases to trimming and J lost 1 base, with 26 bases between them. This CDR3 is 20 amino acids long. The germline V gene encodes CDR1 LNHDA and CDR2 SQIVND (reference sequence). This chain's CDR3 is CASSIFREFFDSPSNTEAFF. In nucleotides, the CDR3 is TGTGCCAGTAGTATATTTAGGGAGTTTTTCGACAGCCCCTCGAACACTGAAGCTTTCTTT.

The chain combines TRBV6-5 with TRBJ1-2; weak D call: TRBD1 (5 bases). V was cut by 4 bases and J by 8 bases, with 20 bases left in between. The length of the CDR3 is 15 residues. The germline CDR1 and CDR2 sequences are MNHEY and SVGAGI. The CDR3 coding sequence is TGTGCCAGCAGTTTTCAATCGAACGGGGGTTGGGGCTACACCTTC. Protein product: CASSFQSNGGWGYTF.

CDR3 residues: CASTLGGFSTEAFF. The CDR3 nucleotides are TGTGCCAGCACCCTCGGGGGTTTTAGCACTGAAGCTTTCTTT. The V gene is TRBV3-1 (or the pseudogene TRBV3-2), the J gene TRBJ1-1; D possibly corresponds to TRBD1 (5 bases). The V end lost 7 bases, the J end lost 4 bases, and 16 bases lay between the germline ends. The CDR3 totals 14 residues. Germline V gene data show CDR1 as LGHDT and CDR2 as YNNKEL (reference sequence).